The rows below give T cell receptor beta chains drawn from one sample of a study of T cell responses to AZD1222 COVID-19 vaccine. Only in-frame clones appear in the TCRdb table, and some are missing; sequencing was by immunoSEQ multiplex PCR. The sample carries 100,000 or so clones, roughly nine tenths recorded once. The sequenced sample was peripheral blood, obtained on day 0 of AZD1222 vaccination. Source of these receptors: an adult in good health. CDR3s include the opening cysteine and the closing phenylalanine or tryptophan.

j_call,v_call,cdr3_length,cdr3_aa
TRBJ1-3,TRBV30,14,CAWSVLSTGNTIYF
TRBJ1-6,TRBV28,17,CASSLRRDSSYNSPLHF
TRBJ1-1,TRBV15,16,CATSRDLPRLDTEAFF
TRBJ2-7,TRBV5-6,15,CASSPPGTGITEQYF
TRBJ2-7,TRBV28,12,CASSLFRREQYF
TRBJ2-3,TRBV27,14,CASSPASSTDTQYF
TRBJ1-2,TRBV5-4,14,CASRKDGLNYGYTF
TRBJ2-5,TRBV6-5,15,CASNRNGVGGETQYF
TRBJ1-5,TRBV28,16,CASRTTGGPRNQPQHF
TRBJ2-7,TRBV30,12,CAWSEQGFEQYF
TRBJ2-3,TRBV4-1,16,CASSQQGLPLGDTQYF
TRBJ2-1,TRBV25-1,16,CASSEWGSGRAVEQFF
TRBJ2-7,TRBV4-3,13,CASSQAWGLEQYF
TRBJ1-6,TRBV5-1,15,CASSLEGTYNSPLHF
TRBJ2-1,TRBV18,17,CASSPPTGTPSYNEQFF
TRBJ2-1,TRBV4-3,16,CASSDRTSGISDEQFF
TRBJ2-1,TRBV24-1,18,CATSETLQGTSSYNEQFF
TRBJ1-2,TRBV11-2,11,CASSHVRGYTF
TRBJ2-7,TRBV5-1,15,CASSPSGTTSSEQYF
TRBJ2-7,TRBV6-6,16,CASNEPGQGASYEQYF
TRBJ1-4,TRBV7-6,16,CASSQRGGGKGEKLFF
TRBJ1-1,TRBV6-2/TRBV6-3,15,CASSYQTGVYTEAFF
TRBJ1-1,TRBV27,14,CASSLEGMNTEAFF
TRBJ2-1,TRBV19,15,CASSMVPPVWNEQFF
TRBJ2-7,TRBV7-2,16,CASSFGTSGSPYEQYF
TRBJ2-2,TRBV19,14,CASKQAGVPGELFF
TRBJ2-5,TRBV2,15,CASSEKGRAGETQYF